Listed here are 20 T cell receptor beta chains from one sample, sequenced in a study of vaccination effects on CD4 cells after COVID-19. Upon completion of 10 to 11 days in culture, CD4+ T cells were isolated. Two doses of BNT162b2 or mRNA-1273 vaccine were administered to participants. These receptors lack a known antigen. Here immunoSEQ multiplex PCR was the method, and the copy in TCRdb shows in-frame clones only, minus some. The sample records around 66,000 clones, about 67% being singletons. The sample was CD4+ T cells from PBMCs cultured without peptide, taken after COVID-19 vaccination. These receptors were taken from a human donor who received a COVID-19 vaccine.

The V call is TRBV5-1, the J call TRBJ2-7, with D unresolved. From germline, CDR1 is SGHRS and CDR2 YFSETQ. The V and J ends lost 2 bases and 6 bases respectively, with 12 bases between them. The CDR3 loop spans 13 amino acids. The CDR3 DNA reads TGCGCCAGCAGCTTCAATGTTAACGGCGAGCAGTACGTC. Encoded protein: CASSFNVNGEQYV.

This clone was seen a single time. The V call is TRBV19, the J call TRBJ2-2; 8 nucleotides line up with TRBD1. Trimming cost V 5 bases and J 0 bases; bases outside gene matches: 2. There are 15 residues in the CDR3. CDR1 is LNHDA, CDR2 SQIVND, per germline (reference sequence). CDR3 protein: CASSPTGANTGELFF. For the CDR3, the DNA is TGTGCCAGTAGTCCGACAGGGGCGAACACCGGGGAGCTGTTTTTT.

This chain links TRBV6-5 with TRBJ1-4; the match to TRBD1 covers 7 bases. CDR3 size: 14 residues. The V gene end was trimmed by 6 bases and the J gene end by 7 bases; junction bases not matched to a gene: 8. Germline-derived CDR1 and CDR2 are MNHEY and SVGAGI. CDR3 loop: CASRPGQRFEKLFF. DNA for the CDR3: TGTGCCAGCAGGCCGGGACAGAGGTTTGAAAAACTGTTTTTT.

The chain links TRBV7-8 to TRBJ1-1; no reliable D call. The V and J ends lost 5 bases and 2 bases respectively, with 15 bases between them. Germline CDR1 reads SGHVS; CDR2 reads FQNEAQ. This CDR3 spans 15 amino acids. CDR3: CASSPPRGDNTEAFF. For the CDR3, the DNA is TGTGCCAGCAGCCCACCTCGGGGAGACAACACTGAAGCTTTCTTT.

The CDR3 DNA reads as TGTGCCAGCACCCGGACCGGGGGGGATCGTGGCTACACCTTC. Encoded protein: CASTRTGGDRGYTF. The chain couples TRBV3-1 (or the pseudogene TRBV3-2) to TRBJ1-2; D possibly corresponds to TRBD1 (5 bases). CDR1 LGHDT and CDR2 YNNKEL come from the germline V gene (reference sequence). The CDR3 totals 14 residues. Trimming removed 7 bases at V and 7 bases at J, with 19 bases between.

The gene calls are TRBV5-1 and TRBJ2-2; 14 bases line up with TRBD2. V lost 4 bases, J lost 4 bases, and 6 bases stayed unmatched. Germline V gene lookup returns CDR1 SGHRS and CDR2 YFSETQ. The length of the CDR3 is 17 residues. The CDR3 here is CASSPGTSGGGTGELFF. The CDR3 region has the DNA TGCGCCAGCAGCCCAGGGACTAGCGGGGGTGGCACCGGGGAGCTGTTTTTT.

The chain combines TRBV4-1 with TRBJ1-5; D call uncertain. Looked up from germline, CDR1 is MGHRA and CDR2 is YSYEKL. The V gene lost 4 bases and the J gene lost 5 bases, with 9 bases spanning the gap. This CDR3 has 13 amino acids. As DNA, the CDR3 is TGCGCCAGCAGCCCGCTGTCCGATCAGCCCCAGCATTTT. Translated: CASSPLSDQPQHF.

V gene TRBV4-2 combines with J gene TRBJ2-1, with D unresolved. Germline assignment: CDR1 LGHNA and CDR2 YNFKEQ. Between the trimmed V and J ends, which lost 0 bases and 7 bases, there was a span of 13 bases. CDR3 length: 15 residues. The CDR3 protein is CASSQDDKTGNEQFF. DNA for the CDR3: TGTGCCAGCAGCCAAGACGACAAGACCGGGAATGAGCAGTTCTTC.

This chain uses TRBV5-5 with TRBJ1-2; 8 bases are shared with TRBD1. This CDR3 comprises 14 residues. J lost 4 bases, V lost 4 bases, and 6 bases had no gene match. Per the germline V gene, CDR1 is SGHKS and CDR2 is YYEKEE (reference sequence). The CDR3 is CASSPDRVFYGYTF. The CDR3 nucleotides are TGTGCCAGCAGCCCGGACAGGGTATTCTATGGCTACACCTTC.

The gene calls are TRBV6-4 and TRBJ1-1, with no clear D. The CDR3 contains 16 residues. CDR1 is MRHNA and CDR2 is SNTAGT in the germline V gene. The V and J ends lost 3 bases and 4 bases respectively, with 18 bases between them. The CDR3 region is CASSESFREGGTEAFF. The CDR3 DNA follows: TGTGCCAGCAGTGAATCTTTCCGGGAAGGAGGCACTGAAGCTTTCTTT.

The genes are TRBV3-1 (or the pseudogene TRBV3-2) and TRBJ1-3; TRBD1 is a possible D gene (5 bases). Between the trimmed V and J ends, which lost 5 bases and 0 bases, there was a span of 8 bases. Germline lookup yields CDR1 LGHDT and CDR2 YNNKEL (reference sequence). The CDR3 length is 14 residues. CDR3 bases: TGTGCCAGCAGCTGGAGGGGCTCTGGAAACACCATATATTTT. Encoded protein: CASSWRGSGNTIYF.

This chain joins TRBV2 and TRBJ2-7; the D gene is possibly TRBD1 (5 bases). The CDR3 extends over 14 amino acids. Germline CDR1 and CDR2: SNHLY and FYNNEI. V was cut by 10 bases and J by 3 bases, with 19 bases left in between. CDR3 loop: CATRKMIQDYEQYV. The DNA for the CDR3 is TGTGCCACCAGGAAGATGATACAGGACTACGAGCAGTACGTC.

A single count supports this clone. J is TRBJ2-3 and V is TRBV9; 11 positions agree with TRBD2. This CDR3 has 16 residues. Germline-derived CDR1 and CDR2 are SGDLS and YYNGEE. V dropped 1 base and J dropped 5; count of bases not matched to a gene: 6. The DNA of the CDR3 is TGTGCCAGCAGCGTATCCTTAGCGGGGGGGTTAGATACGCAGTATTTT. Protein: CASSVSLAGGLDTQYF.

This rearrangement joins TRBV2 to TRBJ1-6; 7 nucleotides line up with TRBD1. The CDR3 sequence is 13 residues long. The V gene's germline CDR1 is SNHLY and CDR2 FYNNEI. The V and J ends lost 7 bases and 8 bases, in that order; junction bases with no gene match: 5. In nucleotides, the CDR3 is TGTGCCAGCATGGTAGGGGGCCATTCACCCCTCCACTTT. Amino acid sequence: CASMVGGHSPLHF.

V and J are TRBV6-2 or TRBV6-3 and TRBJ2-3; D is possibly TRBD2 (7 bases). This CDR3 is 17 amino acids long. Germline V CDR1 and CDR2: MNHEY, SVGEGT. V was trimmed by 6 bases and J by 4 bases, leaving 23 bases between them. As DNA, the CDR3 is TGTGCCAGCAGCCGGGAGCGCGGGGGCCACGCTCCAGATACGCAGTATTTT. This sequence encodes CASSRERGGHAPDTQYF.

This clone was seen a single time. The CDR3 sequence is CASSVGHLSGNTIYF. In nucleotides, the CDR3 is TGTGCCAGCAGCGTAGGACACCTCTCTGGAAACACCATATATTTT. The V gene is TRBV9, the J gene TRBJ1-3; D call uncertain. The CDR3 runs to 15 residues. Trimming pared 0 bases from V and 0 bases from J, leaving 7 bases between. The germline V gene encodes CDR1 SGDLS and CDR2 YYNGEE.

The genes are TRBV19 and TRBJ1-2; the match to TRBD1 covers 10 bases. Germline V gives CDR1 LNHDA, CDR2 SQIVND (reference sequence). J gave up 4 bases and V 4 bases, and 6 bases lay outside the gene matches. The CDR3 length is 15 residues. The CDR3 nucleotides read TGTGCCAGTAGTAGGGGACAGGGGTCGTTCTATGGCTACACCTTC. Protein product: CASSRGQGSFYGYTF. The whole variable domain, filled in from reference TRBV19 and TRBJ1-2, reads DGGITQSPKYLFRKEGQNVTLSCEQNLNHDAMYWYRQDPGQGLRLIYYSQIVNDFQKGDIAEGYSVSREKKESFPLTVTSAQKNPTAFYLCASSRGQGSFYGYTFGSGTRLTVV.

J is TRBJ2-1 and V is TRBV5-1; D gene ambiguous. Germline loops: CDR1 SGHRS, CDR2 YFSETQ. V lost 0 bases, J lost 2 bases, and 9 bases lay in between. CDR3 length equals 15 residues. DNA for the CDR3: TGCGCCAGCAGCTTGGCCCCCGGCGCCTACAATGAGCAGTTCTTC. Encoded protein: CASSLAPGAYNEQFF.

In its sample, this clone was seen a few times. The J gene is TRBJ1-2, the V gene TRBV2; 8 bases are a match to TRBD1. Losses at the gene ends were 6 bases for V and 3 bases for J; bases not matched to a gene: 3. The CDR3 extends over 13 amino acids. CDR1 is SNHLY and CDR2 is FYNNEI in the germline V gene. CDR3 sequence reads: CASSQGADYGYTF. CDR3 coding DNA: TGTGCCAGCAGCCAGGGGGCCGACTATGGCTACACCTTC.

J is TRBJ2-7 and V is TRBV6-2 or TRBV6-3; TRBD1 matches at 9 bases. The CDR3 runs to 15 residues. V lost 5 bases and J lost 9; bases outside the gene matches: 14. The V gene's germline CDR1 is MNHEY and CDR2 SVGEGT. As DNA, the CDR3 is TGTGCCAGCAGTCTTTCCCCGGGACAGGGCTCTGGGCAGTACGTC. Protein product: CASSLSPGQGSGQYV.